The 25 T cell receptor beta chains below all came from one sample that was sequenced in a study of memory CD4+ T cells and cytomegalovirus serostatus. Assay used: immunoSEQ multiplex PCR; TCRdb lists only in-frame clones, some missing. Of more than 35,000 clones in the sample, nearly 80% were seen once. The sort gate was single viable CD3+CD4+CD8-CD45RO+ cells for memory CD4+ T cells. Sequencing was carried out using memory CD4+ T cells from blood. These receptors were taken from an adult in good health and CMV-seronegative.

The genes are TRBV2 and TRBJ1-6; D unresolved. Germline V CDR1 and CDR2: SNHLY, FYNNEI. This CDR3 contains 17 residues. Trimming cost V 6 bases and J 6 bases, with 21 bases left between them. CDR3 nucleotide sequence: TGTGCCAGCAGCGATCGCGGGCCCCGGGGAGCTAATTCACCCCTCCACTTT. Translated, it gives CASSDRGPRGANSPLHF.

This chain links TRBV5-1 with TRBJ1-1; unclear D gene. V was shortened by 0 bases and J by 8 bases, with 8 bases between the two germline ends. CDR1 is SGHRS and CDR2 is YFSETQ in the germline V gene. This CDR3 has 12 residues. The CDR3 is CASSLDRREAFF. In nucleotides, the CDR3 is TGCGCCAGCAGCTTGGATAGGAGGGAAGCTTTCTTT.

The chain has TRBV6-6 and TRBJ1-1; 12 nucleotides align to TRBD1. Per germline, CDR1 MNHNY and CDR2 SVGAGI (reference sequence). This CDR3 has 15 residues. J gave up 10 bases and V 10 bases, and 16 bases lay outside the gene matches. CDR3 sequence: CATNSGTGGVEGAFF. As DNA, the CDR3 is TGTGCCACCAATTCCGGGACAGGGGGCGTCGAGGGAGCTTTCTTT.

The table lists this clone with a few counts. The rearrangement joins TRBV6-1 to TRBJ2-7, with D perhaps given as TRBD1 or TRBD2 (5 bases each). The germline V gene has CDR1 MNHNS and CDR2 SASEGT. The V end lost 2 bases, the J end lost 9 bases, and 14 bases lay between the germline ends. This CDR3 comprises 13 residues. The CDR3: CASSENEGKGQYF. The DNA for the CDR3 is TGTGCCAGCAGTGAAAATGAGGGGAAAGGGCAGTACTTC.

The chain employs TRBV7-9 and TRBJ1-1; D possibly corresponds to TRBD1 (6 bases). CDR3 size: 15 residues. Germline lookup yields CDR1 SEHNR and CDR2 FQNEAQ (reference sequence). Trimming shortened V by 6 bases and J by 11 bases, and 25 bases separated the two germline ends. The CDR3 DNA is TGTGCCAGCAGACCCAACAGGGATGGGTCGAAGATGGCTTTCTTT. Translated: CASRPNRDGSKMAFF.

V usage is TRBV10-3 and J usage is TRBJ1-2; TRBD1 agrees at 11 bases. V lost 0 bases to trimming and J lost 5 bases; unmatched junction nucleotides: 8. The CDR3 loop spans 17 amino acids. Germline CDR1 is ENHRY and CDR2 is SYGVKD. CDR3: CAISESGGQGARYGYTF. DNA of the CDR3: TGTGCCATCAGTGAGTCCGGAGGACAGGGGGCTCGATATGGCTACACCTTC.

The chain couples TRBV11-2 to TRBJ1-2; 7 nucleotides match TRBD1. Germline V gene data show CDR1 as SGHAT and CDR2 as FQNNGV. With 5 bases clipped from V and 4 bases from J, the junction kept 13 bases outside the gene matches. This CDR3 comprises 16 residues. As DNA, the CDR3 is TGTGCCAGCAGCCACCGTCGGACAGGAGGGGGCTATGGCTACACCTTC. This gives the protein CASSHRRTGGGYGYTF.

This clone was seen only a few times. The rearrangement joins TRBV4-1 to TRBJ1-5; possibly TRBD1 for D (6 bases). The CDR3 extends over 15 amino acids. Between the trimmed V and J ends, which lost 6 bases and 0 bases, there was a span of 12 bases. Per the germline V gene, CDR1 is MGHRA and CDR2 is YSYEKL. The CDR3 protein is CASRGGTHSNQPQHF. In nucleotides, the CDR3 is TGCGCCAGCAGGGGAGGGACACATAGCAATCAGCCCCAGCATTTT.

The chain recombines TRBV27 with TRBJ2-3, with TRBD2 matching 9 bases. This CDR3 comprises 16 residues. J gave up 0 bases and V 6 bases, and 7 bases lay outside the gene matches. Germline-derived CDR1 and CDR2 are MNHEY and SMNVEV (reference sequence). CDR3 loop: CASRGSGGYSTDTQYF. CDR3 nucleotide sequence: TGTGCCAGCAGGGGTAGCGGGGGATATAGCACAGATACGCAGTATTTT.

The CDR3 DNA follows: TGTGCCAGCAGCTTAGGACAGGGGAATGGCTACACCTTC. Its translation: CASSLGQGNGYTF. J is TRBJ1-2 and V is TRBV7-8; TRBD1 matches 8 bases. Per germline, CDR1 SGHVS and CDR2 FQNEAQ. CDR3 length equals 13 residues. V dropped 1 base and J dropped 6; count of bases not matched to a gene: 1.

This chain links TRBV2 with TRBJ2-3, with D tentatively TRBD1 (5 bases). Per the germline V gene, CDR1 is SNHLY and CDR2 is FYNNEI. V shed 8 bases and J shed 6 bases, with 12 bases lying between them. CDR3 length equals 12 residues. CDR3 nucleotide sequence: TGTGCCAGCGGGGCCGTCCGGGATACGCAGTATTTT. Encoded protein: CASGAVRDTQYF.

The chain joins TRBV6-1 to TRBJ2-6, with D hard to call. V was shortened by 4 bases and J by 3 bases, with 7 bases between the two germline ends. CDR1 and CDR2 from the germline V gene are MNHNS and SASEGT. The CDR3 totals 14 residues. The CDR3 region has the DNA TGTGCCAGCAGTGCTCGAGGTGGGGCCAACGTCCTGACTTTC. Translation: CASSARGGANVLTF.

V is TRBV7-9 and J is TRBJ1-1, with D possibly being TRBD1 (5 bases). Trimming left V 5 bases short and J 1 base short, with 14 bases between. This CDR3 region has 15 residues. Germline loops: CDR1 SEHNR, CDR2 FQNEAQ (reference sequence). Written as DNA, the CDR3 is TGTGCCAGCAGCGTCGTGGGGACCCCGAACACTGAAGCTTTCTTT. This translates into CASSVVGTPNTEAFF.

The chain links TRBV2 to TRBJ1-2; no clear D gene. CDR3 length equals 13 residues. V gave up 2 bases and J gave up 3 bases, with 7 bases separating them. CDR1 SNHLY and CDR2 FYNNEI come from the germline V gene. The CDR3 sequence is CASSERVDYGYTF. CDR3 nucleotide sequence: TGTGCCAGCAGTGAACGAGTTGACTATGGCTACACCTTC.

The chain recombines TRBV19 with TRBJ1-5; D possibly corresponds to TRBD1 (6 bases). Trimming removed 0 bases from V and 9 bases from J, with 9 bases in between. The CDR3 loop spans 13 amino acids. CDR1 is LNHDA and CDR2 is SQIVND in the germline V gene (reference sequence). This CDR3 is CASSIDADRPQHF. The CDR3 DNA is TGTGCCAGTAGTATAGATGCGGACAGGCCCCAGCATTTT.

The V gene is TRBV5-1, the J gene TRBJ2-5; D possibly corresponds to TRBD1 (5 bases). With 4 bases removed from V and 4 bases from J, the gap between germline ends came to 14 bases. Germline V gives CDR1 SGHRS, CDR2 YFSETQ. The CDR3 totals 14 residues. CDR3 loop: CASSRGQGGETQYF. For the CDR3, the DNA is TGCGCCAGCAGCCGTGGGCAGGGTGGAGAGACCCAGTACTTC.

In its sample, this clone was seen once. The chain links TRBV29-1 to TRBJ1-1; D uncertain. The V gene's germline CDR1 is SQVTM and CDR2 ANQGSEA. The ends were cut back, 4 bases at V and 0 bases at J, with 9 bases in the middle. The CDR3 has 13 residues. CDR3 residues: CSVVKAVNTEAFF. The CDR3 DNA sequence: TGCAGCGTTGTTAAGGCAGTGAACACTGAAGCTTTCTTT. The full variable domain, with the rest looked up from reference TRBV29-1 and TRBJ1-1, is SAVISQKPSRDICQRGTSLTIQCQVDSQVTMMFWYRQQPGQSLTLIATANQGSEATYESGFVIDKFPISRPNLTFSTLTVSNMSPEDSSIYLCSVVKAVNTEAFFGQGTRLTVV.

The rearrangement joins TRBV7-2 to TRBJ2-2; D is undetermined. V was shortened by 3 bases and J by 4 bases, with 9 bases between the two germline ends. The CDR3 is 14 residues long. CDR1 and CDR2 (germline): SGHTA, FQGNSA. CDR3 nucleotide sequence: TGTGCCAGCAGCTTGTACAGCCCCACCGGGGAGCTGTTTTTT. It yields the protein CASSLYSPTGELFF.

V gene TRBV5-8 combines with J gene TRBJ1-4; no definite D call. Germline CDR1 and CDR2: SGHTS and YDEGEE. Trimming pared 0 bases from V and 8 bases from J, leaving 11 bases between. This CDR3 has 14 amino acids. DNA for the CDR3: TGTGCCAGCAGCTTGGGCCAGCGGAGAGAAAAACTGTTTTTT. The encoded protein is CASSLGQRREKLFF.

The gene calls are TRBV4-1 and TRBJ1-2; 7 bases are shared with TRBD1. The CDR3 runs to 15 residues. The germline V gene encodes CDR1 MGHRA and CDR2 YSYEKL. J was trimmed by 8 bases and V by 4 bases; bases with no gene match: 13. CDR3 sequence (DNA): TGCGCCAGCAGCCTAGGGGACAGCCAGGGTTGGGGCTACACCTTC. Its translation is CASSLGDSQGWGYTF.

This chain uses TRBV6-5 with TRBJ2-3, with D tentatively TRBD1 (6 bases). This CDR3 comprises 12 residues. V was cut by 6 bases and J by 7 bases, with 11 bases left in between. The germline CDR1 and CDR2 sequences are MNHEY and SVGAGI. CDR3 protein: CASRSGTYTQYF. CDR3 in DNA: TGTGCCAGCAGGTCCGGGACATATACGCAGTATTTT.

The chain uses TRBV5-8 and TRBJ1-2; D call uncertain. Per the germline V gene, CDR1 is SGHTS and CDR2 is YDEGEE. CDR3 length equals 13 residues. V was pared by 7 bases and J by 2 bases, with 12 bases between. The CDR3 protein is CASAEGENYGYTF. The CDR3 nucleotides read TGTGCCAGCGCTGAGGGAGAGAACTATGGCTACACCTTC.

The V and J genes are TRBV7-6 and TRBJ1-1; D possibly corresponds to TRBD1 (5 bases). The CDR3 has 18 residues. Germline CDR1 reads SGHVS; CDR2 reads FNYEAQ. V was trimmed by 1 base and J by 3 bases, leaving 21 bases between them. In nucleotides, the CDR3 is TGTGCCAGCAGCTTAGTAGGGCTTTCAGGGCGAGGGGACACTGAAGCTTTCTTT. This gives the protein CASSLVGLSGRGDTEAFF.

This chain links TRBV19 with TRBJ2-7; 8 positions match TRBD1. The V gene end was trimmed by 3 bases and the J gene end by 3 bases; junction bases not matched to a gene: 4. The V gene's germline CDR1 is LNHDA and CDR2 SQIVND (reference sequence). The CDR3 consists of 14 residues. This chain's CDR3 is CASSIGQGGYEQYF. For the CDR3, the DNA is TGTGCCAGTAGTATCGGACAGGGAGGCTACGAGCAGTACTTC. The full variable domain, with the rest looked up from reference TRBV19 and TRBJ2-7, is DGGITQSPKYLFRKEGQNVTLSCEQNLNHDAMYWYRQDPGQGLRLIYYSQIVNDFQKGDIAEGYSVSREKKESFPLTVTSAQKNPTAFYLCASSIGQGGYEQYFGPGTRLTVT.

This sequence joins TRBV7-2 and TRBJ2-2; maybe TRBD2 (7 bases). This CDR3 contains 14 residues. V was clipped by 5 bases and J by 6 bases, with 13 bases between them. The V gene's germline CDR1 is SGHTA and CDR2 FQGNSA. As DNA, the CDR3 is TGTGCCAGCAGCCTCACAGGGAGGGCCGGGGAGCTGTTTTTT. It translates to CASSLTGRAGELFF.